This T cell receptor (beta chain) is drawn from a study of identical twins. TCRdb re-called the 5' RACE reads through MiXCR, storing one row per CDR3 protein. The sample holds some 900,000 distinct CDR3 sequences, roughly an eighth seen once. Germline V gene sequence: CDR1 MNHEY, CDR2 SVGAGI. V was trimmed by 3 bases and J by 4 bases, leaving 19 bases between them. The CDR3 runs to 18 residues. This same sample was also taken into another study, of yellow fever vaccine responses in identical twins.

The rearrangement uses TRBV6-5 and TRBJ2-6, with D tentatively TRBD1 or TRBD2 (6 bases each). The TCR sequence derives from a woman aged 18-29 years in good health. The sequencing input was PBMCs. The CDR3 nucleotides are TGTGCCAGCAGTTATGGGACTTTAGGGGGGCTAGGGGCCAACGTCCTGACTTTC. Residues: CASSYGTLGGLGANVLTF.